The clone carrying this T cell receptor beta chain came up a few times. Its cognate antigen is unknown. Different DNA sequences within this sample yield the same CDR3. This specimen comes from a study of tumour-infiltrating T cells in Burkitt lymphoma. Whole-study results and caveats: Public clonotypes, several, appeared across numerous Burkitt lymphoma patients.

Trimming shortened V by 4 bases and J by 4 bases, and 13 bases separated the two germline ends. The CDR3 is made up of 14 amino acids. Germline CDR1 is LNHDA and CDR2 is SQIVND (reference sequence). TCRdb's table, derived via immunoSEQ multiplex PCR, lists solely in-frame clones and lacks some. Found here are 1,100 to 1,500 clones, roughly a tenth of them singletons; the top ten hold approximately 4.9%. The sample was tumor tissue. The V call is TRBV19, the J call TRBJ1-1, with D perhaps matching TRBD1 (5 bases). This TCR was sampled from a human donor with Burkitt lymphoma. DNA for the CDR3: TGTGCCAGTAGTAGTAGGGTCGGGGGCACTGAAGCTTTCTTT. It translates to CASSSRVGGTEAFF.